This T cell receptor (beta chain) was recovered during a study of T cells in Graves' hyperthyroidism and ophthalmopathy. The CDR3 loop spans 12 amino acids. The germline V gene encodes CDR1 ENHRY and CDR2 SYGVKD. Trimming shortened V by 11 bases and J by 3 bases, and 13 bases separated the two germline ends. This clonotype was seen repeatedly, ten times or more. RNA transcripts were the template for amplifying TCR beta CDR3 regions. The HTBI primer set served for first-round RT-PCR of the TCR CDR3. In TCRdb, the multiplex PCR reads were re-called with MiXCR into one record per CDR3 protein. The table has about 260,000 distinct CDR3 sequences, about 16% seen once.

The source is a woman aged 18-30 years with Graves' ophthalmopathy. This rearrangement joins TRBV10-3 to TRBJ1-1, with D unresolved. The sequenced material came from blood. The CDR3: CASGSWDTEAFF. As DNA, the CDR3 is TGTGCCTCAGGCAGTTGGGACACTGAAGCTTTCTTT.